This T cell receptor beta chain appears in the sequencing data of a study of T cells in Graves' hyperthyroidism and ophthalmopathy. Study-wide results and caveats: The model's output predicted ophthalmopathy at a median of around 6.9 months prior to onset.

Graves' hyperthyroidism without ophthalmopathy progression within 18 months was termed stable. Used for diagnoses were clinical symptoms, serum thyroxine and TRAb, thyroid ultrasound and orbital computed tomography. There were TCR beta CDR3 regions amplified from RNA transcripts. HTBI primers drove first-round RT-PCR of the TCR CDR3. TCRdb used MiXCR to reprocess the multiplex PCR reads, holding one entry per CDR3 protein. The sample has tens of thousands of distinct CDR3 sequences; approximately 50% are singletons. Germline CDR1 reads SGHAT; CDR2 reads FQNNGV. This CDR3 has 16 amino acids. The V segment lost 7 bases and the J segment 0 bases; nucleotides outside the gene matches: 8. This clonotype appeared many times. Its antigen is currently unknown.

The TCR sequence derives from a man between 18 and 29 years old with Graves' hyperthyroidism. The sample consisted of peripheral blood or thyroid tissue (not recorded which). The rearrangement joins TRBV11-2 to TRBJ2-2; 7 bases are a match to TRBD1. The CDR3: CASTDKGAANTGELFF. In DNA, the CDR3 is TGTGCCAGCACCGACAAGGGGGCTGCGAACACCGGGGAGCTGTTTTTT. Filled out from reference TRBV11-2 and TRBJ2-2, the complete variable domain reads EAGVAQSPRYKIIEKRQSVAFWCNPISGHATLYWYQQILGQGPKLLIQFQNNGVVDDSQLPKDRFSAERLKGVDSTLKIQPAKLEDSAVYLCASTDKGAANTGELFFGEGSRLTVL.